Included here is one TCR beta chain sequence, with context. This clonotype showed up just a few times. It has no known antigen specificity. Per-base qualities were not stored, and no clone one base away is much larger. The data originate from a study of post-analysis software for immune sequencing data (dated by TCRdb to the mid-2010s). About the study as a whole: Relapsing-remitting, secondary progressive and progressive-relapsing multiple sclerosis were recorded as disease courses, and subtype annotation was lacking for some patients. The multiple sclerosis patient repertoires were compared with approximately 11 previously published healthy control repertoires from donors aged about 6 to 26 years. A subset of samples was prepared in parallel using single-end sample barcoding, then pooled and co-amplified after Illumina adapter ligation.

To demonstrate the VDJtools post-analysis software, TCR beta repertoires were profiled from the peripheral blood of some 12 young patients with multiple sclerosis. The multiple sclerosis patients were children and adolescents ranging in age from about 6 to 17 years. The germline V gene specifies SGDLS as CDR1 and YYNGEE as CDR2. Counted from cysteine to phenylalanine, this CDR3 has 13 amino acids. Just CDR3 DNA is preserved here, 39 bases in frame from base 1. Compared with germline, V lacks 7 bases and J lacks 12 bases; bases without a gene match: 10. The receptor library was made with PCR. The reads were generated on an Illumina HiSeq 2500. To reduce PCR and sequencing biases, unique molecular identifiers were incorporated into the TCR beta cDNA libraries. Some 500,000 cDNA molecules were obtained for every 1 to 10 million input T cells, so each molecule roughly corresponded to one T cell. The patient libraries were prepared and sequenced with the same protocol used for the earlier healthy control dataset. Samples belonging to the same batch were prepared together, multiplexed and sequenced on a shared HiSeq lane. The authors' analysis ran thus. Raw barcoded reads were processed with MIGEC, and single-read molecular identifier groups were discarded before consensus assembly and CDR3 extraction. Clonotype tables were post-analysed with VDJtools, normalizing diversity by down-sampling all datasets to the smallest sample size. Repertoire overlap clustering matched CDR3 amino acid but not nucleotide sequences to correct batch-related cross-sample contamination. TCRdb reran the public reads through fastp at Q25 and MiXCR, keeping productive beta chains. Each record represents a unique CDR3 protein, reported with the most common genes and DNA among its rows. For this entry, the V and J calls and clone size follow TCRdb and not the study's own pipeline. In all, the sample holds 740,000 or so distinct CDR3 sequences, and roughly 58% of those were seen once. About 4.5% of the sample belongs to the ten largest clones.

What the study reported, not specific to this receptor: Significantly higher frequencies in patients than in controls were found for five or six TRBV segments, including TRBV5-6, TRBV5-1 and TRBV20-1. The control group was slightly older than the multiple sclerosis patient group. Significantly lower normalized Chao1 diversity was found in multiple sclerosis patients than in controls, suggesting substantial peripheral T-cell clonal expansion. Strong co-clustering of samples prepared in the same batch was shown by direct clustering with F measure, prompting a batch-effect correction.

This TCR came from a girl between 10 and 17 years old with multiple sclerosis. The specimen was blood. This receptor chain uses TRBV9 and TRBJ2-6; TRBD2 fits 7 bases in the junction. DNA sequence: TGTGCCAGCTGTAGGGAGGGAGTAGGCGTCCTGACTTTC. It codes for CASCREGVGVLTF.